This TCR beta chain was sequenced in a study of blood T cell repertoires in COVID-19 (dated by TCRdb to 2018 to 2020). Background for the entire study: The collaborator samples originated in the United States, Italy and Spain and spanned the acute and convalescent phases of COVID-19. Samples came from the ongoing ImmuneRACE study (first 160 participants) plus 1,254 subjects from 6 global collaborators. Where HLA class I and class II types were available, the types were taken from metadata supplied by the sample provider, not from assay-based typing. Sample metadata almost always included a de-identified subject ID, COVID-19 status, age in years and sex. The material from the prospective study consisted of cDNA or gDNA derived from T cells, B-cell-depleted T cells, or PBMCs. Subjects who had been exposed to COVID-19, were actively infected with it, or had recovered from it provided the deeply sampled blood TCRbeta repertoires that made up the dataset. The repertoires were released in a freely available public database meant as a resource for research on the immune response to SARS-CoV-2. On the study overall, not on this receptor specifically: Clinical and demographic metadata were provided uncurated, with the amount varying by source and participant.

Each collaborating institution followed its own protocols to collect whole blood in K2EDTA tubes. Collaborator samples were shipped for TCRbeta analysis as frozen whole blood, isolated PBMCs, or DNA extracted from either sample type. With respect to this clone: This clone's antigen is unknown. Per-base qualities were not stored, and no clone one base away is much larger.

TCRbeta CDR3 regions were amplified from genomic DNA by means of the immunoSEQ Assay, a bias-controlled multiplex PCR. In the authors' own workflow: The number of nucleated cells in each sample was estimated by amplification of reference gene primers within the assay. Sequence reads were collapsed and filtered to measure the absolute abundance of every unique TCRbeta CDR3 rearrangement. For each sample, productive Simpson clonality was calculated by taking the square root of Simpson's diversity index across productive rearrangements. TCRdb took over this immuneACCESS table, retaining in-frame rearrangements with V and J assigned. Such tables are incomplete; in checked studies, under half of the missing clones stem from an unresolved V gene, and the remainder is unexplained. V and J calls and clone size are those listed in that table; D and trimming were worked out from the DNA. This sample lists under 250,000 clones; around 82% were detected once. Roughly 7.6% of the sample goes to the ten largest clones.

Per the germline V gene, SGHAT is the CDR1 and FQNNGV is the CDR2. V has 4 bases trimmed and J has 8 bases trimmed; junction bases matching no gene number 7. Spanning cysteine to phenylalanine, the CDR3 consists of 14 amino acids. Only CDR3 DNA remains: 42 bases, in frame from the first base. The source is a woman in her fifties or sixties with acute or convalescent COVID-19. Sequencing was performed on peripheral blood. This receptor chain uses TRBV11-2 and TRBJ1-4, with 7 central nucleotides matching TRBD1. CDR3 sequence: CASSSPQGWEKLFF. The bases are TGTGCCAGCAGCTCTCCACAGGGGTGGGAAAAACTGTTTTTT.